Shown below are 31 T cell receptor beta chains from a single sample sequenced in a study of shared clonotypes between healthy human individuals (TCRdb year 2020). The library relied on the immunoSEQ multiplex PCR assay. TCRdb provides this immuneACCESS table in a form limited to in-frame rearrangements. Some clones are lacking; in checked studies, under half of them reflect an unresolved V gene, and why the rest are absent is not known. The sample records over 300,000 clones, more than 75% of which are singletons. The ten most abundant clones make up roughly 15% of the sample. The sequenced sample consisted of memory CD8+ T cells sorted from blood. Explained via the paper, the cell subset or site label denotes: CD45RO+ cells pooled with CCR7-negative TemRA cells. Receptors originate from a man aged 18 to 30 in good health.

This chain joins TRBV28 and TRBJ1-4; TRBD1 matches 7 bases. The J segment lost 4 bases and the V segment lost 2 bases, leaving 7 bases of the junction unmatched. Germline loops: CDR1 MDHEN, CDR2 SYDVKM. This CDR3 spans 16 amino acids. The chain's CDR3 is CASSLGGGAYNEKLFF. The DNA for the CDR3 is TGTGCCAGCAGTTTAGGAGGGGGCGCCTATAATGAAAAACTGTTTTTT.

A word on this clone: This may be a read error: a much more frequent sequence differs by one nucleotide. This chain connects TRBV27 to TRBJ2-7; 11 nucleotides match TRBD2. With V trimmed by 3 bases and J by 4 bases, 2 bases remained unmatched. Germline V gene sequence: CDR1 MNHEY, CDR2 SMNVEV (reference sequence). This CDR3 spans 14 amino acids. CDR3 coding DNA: TGTGCCAGCAGTTTTAGCGGGGGGGAGTACGAGCAGTACTTC. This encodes CASSFSGGEYEQYF.

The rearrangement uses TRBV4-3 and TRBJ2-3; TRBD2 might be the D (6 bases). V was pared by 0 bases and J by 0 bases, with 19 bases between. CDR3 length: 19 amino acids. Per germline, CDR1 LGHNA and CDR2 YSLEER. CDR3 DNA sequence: TGCGCCAGCAGCCAAGATGGCGGCGGGACCGTGCTAAGCACAGATACGCAGTATTTT. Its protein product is CASSQDGGGTVLSTDTQYF.

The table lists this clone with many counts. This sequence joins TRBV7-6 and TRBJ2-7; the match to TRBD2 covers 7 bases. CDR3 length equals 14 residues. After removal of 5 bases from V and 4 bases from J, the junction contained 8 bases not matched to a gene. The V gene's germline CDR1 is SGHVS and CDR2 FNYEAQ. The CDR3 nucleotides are TGTGCCAGCAGCGGGATGGGGGGGGAGTACGAGCAGTACTTC. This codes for CASSGMGGEYEQYF.

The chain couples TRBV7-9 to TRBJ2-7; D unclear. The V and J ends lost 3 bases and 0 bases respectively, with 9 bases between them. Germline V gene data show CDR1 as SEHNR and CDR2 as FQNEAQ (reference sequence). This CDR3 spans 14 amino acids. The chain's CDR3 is CASSLQASSYEQYF. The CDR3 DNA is TGTGCCAGCAGCTTGCAAGCAAGCTCCTACGAGCAGTACTTC. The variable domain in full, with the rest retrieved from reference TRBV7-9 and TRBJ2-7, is DTGVSQNPRHKITKRGQNVTFRCDPISEHNRLYWYRQTLGQGPEFLTYFQNEAQLEKSRLLSDRFSAERPKGSFSTLEIQRTEQGDSAMYLCASSLQASSYEQYFGPGTRLTVT.

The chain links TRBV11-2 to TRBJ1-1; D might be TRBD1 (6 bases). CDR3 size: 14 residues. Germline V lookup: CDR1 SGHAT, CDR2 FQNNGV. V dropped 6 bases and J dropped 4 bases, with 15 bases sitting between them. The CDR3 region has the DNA TGTGCCAGCAGGGACGCGGGGGGCATCACTGAAGCTTTCTTT. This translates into CASRDAGGITEAFF.

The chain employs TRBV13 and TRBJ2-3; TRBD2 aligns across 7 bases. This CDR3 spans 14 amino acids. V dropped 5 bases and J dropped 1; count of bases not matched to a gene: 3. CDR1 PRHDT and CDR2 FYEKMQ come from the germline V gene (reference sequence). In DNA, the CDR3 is TGTGCCAGCAGCGGGGGGGAGGGCACAGATACGCAGTATTTT. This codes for CASSGGEGTDTQYF.

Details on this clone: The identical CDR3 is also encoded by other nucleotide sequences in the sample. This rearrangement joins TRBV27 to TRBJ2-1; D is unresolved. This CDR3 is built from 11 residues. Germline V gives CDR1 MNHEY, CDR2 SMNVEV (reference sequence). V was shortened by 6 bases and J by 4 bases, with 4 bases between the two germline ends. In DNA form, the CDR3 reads TGTGCCAGCAGACTGTACAATGAGCAGTTCTTC. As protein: CASRLYNEQFF.

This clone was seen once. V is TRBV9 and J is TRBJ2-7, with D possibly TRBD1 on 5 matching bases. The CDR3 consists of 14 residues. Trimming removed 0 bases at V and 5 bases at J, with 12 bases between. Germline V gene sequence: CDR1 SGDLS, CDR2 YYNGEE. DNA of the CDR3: TGTGCCAGCAGCGTAGGCGCAGGGCTCGACGAGCAGTACTTC. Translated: CASSVGAGLDEQYF.

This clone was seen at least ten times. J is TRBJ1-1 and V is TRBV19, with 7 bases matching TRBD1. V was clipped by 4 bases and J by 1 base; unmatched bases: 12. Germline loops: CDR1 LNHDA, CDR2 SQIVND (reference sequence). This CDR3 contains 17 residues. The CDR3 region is CASSREDAGQRNTEAFF. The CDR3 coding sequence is TGTGCCAGTAGTAGAGAAGACGCGGGACAGAGGAACACTGAAGCTTTCTTT.

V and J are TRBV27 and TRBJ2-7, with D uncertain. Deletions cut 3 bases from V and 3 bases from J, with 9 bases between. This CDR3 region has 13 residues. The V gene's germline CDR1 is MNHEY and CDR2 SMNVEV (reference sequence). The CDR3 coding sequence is TGTGCCAGCAGTTTGGGGTTCGGCTACGAGCAGTACTTC. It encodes CASSLGFGYEQYF.

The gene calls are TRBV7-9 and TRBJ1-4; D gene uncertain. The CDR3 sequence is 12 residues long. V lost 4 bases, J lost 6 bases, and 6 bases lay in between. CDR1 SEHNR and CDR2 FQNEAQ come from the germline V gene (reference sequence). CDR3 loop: CASSSAHEKLFF. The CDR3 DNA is TGTGCCAGCAGCTCAGCGCATGAAAAACTGTTTTTT.

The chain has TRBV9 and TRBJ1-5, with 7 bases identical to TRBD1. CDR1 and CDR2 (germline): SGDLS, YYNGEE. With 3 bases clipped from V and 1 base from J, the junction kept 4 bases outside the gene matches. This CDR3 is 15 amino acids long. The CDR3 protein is CASSATGFSNQPQHF. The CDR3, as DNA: TGTGCCAGCAGCGCGACAGGGTTCAGCAATCAGCCCCAGCATTTT.

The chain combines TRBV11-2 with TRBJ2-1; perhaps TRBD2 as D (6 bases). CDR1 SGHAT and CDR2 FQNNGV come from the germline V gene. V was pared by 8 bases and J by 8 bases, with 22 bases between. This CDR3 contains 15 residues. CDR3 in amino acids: CASSYVPGANDEQFF. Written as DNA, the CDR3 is TGTGCCAGCTCCTACGTGCCGGGAGCAAACGATGAGCAGTTCTTC.

CDR3 residues: CASSLAPDYEQYF. As DNA, the CDR3 is TGCGCCAGCAGCTTAGCTCCAGATTACGAGCAGTACTTC. V gene TRBV5-1 combines with J gene TRBJ2-7; D gene ambiguous. This CDR3 comprises 13 residues. V dropped 2 bases and J dropped 4 bases, with 10 bases sitting between them. Germline V lookup: CDR1 SGHRS, CDR2 YFSETQ.

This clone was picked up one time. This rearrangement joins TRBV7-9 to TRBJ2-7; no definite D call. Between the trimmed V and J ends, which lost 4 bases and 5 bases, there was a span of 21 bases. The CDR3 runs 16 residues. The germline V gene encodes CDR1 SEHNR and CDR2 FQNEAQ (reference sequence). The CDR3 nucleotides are TGTGCCAGCAGCTCGACCGCCGGATCCACCCGTCACGAGCAGTACTTC. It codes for CASSSTAGSTRHEQYF.

The CDR3 DNA is TGCAGCGTTCTATATGGTTTGGGCTACGAGCAGTACTTC. Translated: CSVLYGLGYEQYF. The chain combines TRBV29-1 with TRBJ2-7; D gene unclear. The V end lost 5 bases, the J end lost 3 bases, and 14 bases lay between the germline ends. The germline V gene has CDR1 SQVTM and CDR2 ANQGSEA. The CDR3 runs 13 residues.

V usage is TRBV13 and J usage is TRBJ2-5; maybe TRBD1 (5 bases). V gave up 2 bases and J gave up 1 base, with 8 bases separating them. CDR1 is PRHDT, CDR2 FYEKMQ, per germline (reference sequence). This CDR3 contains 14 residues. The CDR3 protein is CASSLRGSQETQYF. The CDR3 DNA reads TGTGCCAGCAGCTTAAGGGGTTCCCAAGAGACCCAGTACTTC.

DNA of the CDR3: TGTGCCAGCAGTTACTCGCTCGGAGGGGGCGGCTACACCTTC. It is translated as CASSYSLGGGGYTF. This chain uses TRBV6-5 with TRBJ1-2; TRBD1 matches at 7 bases. There are 14 residues in the CDR3. V was clipped by 0 bases and J by 8 bases; unmatched bases: 6. Germline V CDR1 and CDR2: MNHEY, SVGAGI.

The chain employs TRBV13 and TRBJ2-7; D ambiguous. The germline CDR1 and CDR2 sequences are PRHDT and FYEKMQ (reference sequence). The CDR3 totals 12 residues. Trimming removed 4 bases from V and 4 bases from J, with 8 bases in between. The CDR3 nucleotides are TGTGCCAGCAGCTCCAAGGGATACGAGCAGTACTTC. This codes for CASSSKGYEQYF.

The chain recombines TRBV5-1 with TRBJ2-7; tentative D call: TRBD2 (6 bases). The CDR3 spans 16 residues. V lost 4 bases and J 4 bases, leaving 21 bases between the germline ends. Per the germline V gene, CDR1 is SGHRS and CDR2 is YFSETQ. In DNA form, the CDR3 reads TGCGCCAGCAGCCTGGATCCGGCGACTAGGGAGTACGAGCAGTACTTC. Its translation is CASSLDPATREYEQYF.

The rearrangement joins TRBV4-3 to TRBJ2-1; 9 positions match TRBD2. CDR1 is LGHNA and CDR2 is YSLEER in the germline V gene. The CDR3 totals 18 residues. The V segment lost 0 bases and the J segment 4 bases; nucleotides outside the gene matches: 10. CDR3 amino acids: CASSQDWGDLAGYNEQFF. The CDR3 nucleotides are TGCGCCAGCAGCCAAGATTGGGGTGATCTAGCGGGATACAATGAGCAGTTCTTC.

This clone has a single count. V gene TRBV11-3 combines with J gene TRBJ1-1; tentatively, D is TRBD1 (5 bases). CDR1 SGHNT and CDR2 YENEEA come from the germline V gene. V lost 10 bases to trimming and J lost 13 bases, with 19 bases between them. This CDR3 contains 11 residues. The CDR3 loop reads CATRWGSRDFF. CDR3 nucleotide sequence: TGTGCCACAAGGTGGGGGAGCAGGGATTTCTTT.

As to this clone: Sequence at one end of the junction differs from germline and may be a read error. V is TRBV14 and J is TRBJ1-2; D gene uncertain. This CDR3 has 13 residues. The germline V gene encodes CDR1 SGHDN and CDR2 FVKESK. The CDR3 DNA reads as TGTGCCAGCAGCCAAGATCTCGGGAGTGAAACATCCTTC. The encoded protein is CASSQDLGSETSF.

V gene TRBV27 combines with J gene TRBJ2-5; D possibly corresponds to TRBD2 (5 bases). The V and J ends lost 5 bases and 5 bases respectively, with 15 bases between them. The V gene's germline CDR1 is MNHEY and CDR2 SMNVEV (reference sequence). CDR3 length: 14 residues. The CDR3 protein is CASSHRGGQETQYF. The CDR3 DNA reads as TGTGCCAGCAGTCATCGGGGTGGGCAGGAGACCCAGTACTTC.

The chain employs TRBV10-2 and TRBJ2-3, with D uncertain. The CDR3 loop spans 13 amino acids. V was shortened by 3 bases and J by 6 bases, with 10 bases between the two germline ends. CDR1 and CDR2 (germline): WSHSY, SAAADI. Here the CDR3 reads CASSDFPWDTQYF. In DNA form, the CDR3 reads TGCGCCAGCAGTGACTTCCCTTGGGATACGCAGTATTTT.

Here the CDR3 reads CASSFGTAATNEKLFF. CDR3 nucleotides: TGTGCCAGCAGCTTCGGGACAGCTGCAACTAATGAAAAACTGTTTTTT. The chain combines TRBV5-6 with TRBJ1-4; 7 nucleotides line up with TRBD1. With 2 bases clipped from V and 0 bases from J, the junction kept 4 bases outside the gene matches. CDR1 and CDR2 (germline): SGHDT, YYEEEE. The CDR3 totals 16 residues.

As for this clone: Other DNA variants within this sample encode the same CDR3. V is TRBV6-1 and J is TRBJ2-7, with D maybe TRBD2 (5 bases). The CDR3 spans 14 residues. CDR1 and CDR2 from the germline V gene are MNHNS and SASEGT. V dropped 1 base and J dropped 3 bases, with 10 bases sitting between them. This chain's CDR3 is CASSEGASSYEQYF. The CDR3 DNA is TGTGCCAGCAGTGAAGGGGCTAGCAGCTACGAGCAGTACTTC.

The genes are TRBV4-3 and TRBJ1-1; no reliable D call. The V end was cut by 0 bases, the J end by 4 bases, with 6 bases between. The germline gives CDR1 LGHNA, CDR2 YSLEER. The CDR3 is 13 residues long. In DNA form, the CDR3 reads TGCGCCAGCAGCCAAGATCCGAGCACTGAAGCTTTCTTT. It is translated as CASSQDPSTEAFF.

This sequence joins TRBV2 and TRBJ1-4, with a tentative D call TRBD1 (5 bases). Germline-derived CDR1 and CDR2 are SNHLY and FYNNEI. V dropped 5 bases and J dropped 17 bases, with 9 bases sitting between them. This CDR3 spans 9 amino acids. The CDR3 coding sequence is TGTGCCAGCAGTCCGGGGCCATTTTTT. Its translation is CASSPGPFF.

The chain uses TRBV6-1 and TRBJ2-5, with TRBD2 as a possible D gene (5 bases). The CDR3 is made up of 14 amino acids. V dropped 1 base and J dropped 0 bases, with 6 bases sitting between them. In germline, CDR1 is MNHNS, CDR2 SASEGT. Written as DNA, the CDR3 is TGTGCCAGCAGTGAAGAGCGGTACCAAGAGACCCAGTACTTC. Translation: CASSEERYQETQYF.